This TCR beta chain was identified in a study of T cell changes during pregnancy in multiple sclerosis. This clone was seen once. V lost 1 base and J 0 bases, leaving 10 bases between the germline ends. Germline values: CDR1 MGHRA, CDR2 YSYEKL. CDR3 size: 15 residues. Assay used: immunoSEQ multiplex PCR; TCRdb lists only in-frame clones, some missing. This table holds roughly 90,000 clones, about 94% found once. Sequencing was performed on peripheral blood, taken in the third trimester of pregnancy. This TCR was recovered from a female donor with multiple sclerosis, enrolled in a pregnancy study. The chain has TRBV4-1 and TRBJ2-7, with D perhaps TRBD1 (5 bases). The CDR3 bases are TGCGCCAGCAGCCAAGGACAGACCTTCTCCTACGAGCAGTACTTC. Its translation: CASSQGQTFSYEQYF.